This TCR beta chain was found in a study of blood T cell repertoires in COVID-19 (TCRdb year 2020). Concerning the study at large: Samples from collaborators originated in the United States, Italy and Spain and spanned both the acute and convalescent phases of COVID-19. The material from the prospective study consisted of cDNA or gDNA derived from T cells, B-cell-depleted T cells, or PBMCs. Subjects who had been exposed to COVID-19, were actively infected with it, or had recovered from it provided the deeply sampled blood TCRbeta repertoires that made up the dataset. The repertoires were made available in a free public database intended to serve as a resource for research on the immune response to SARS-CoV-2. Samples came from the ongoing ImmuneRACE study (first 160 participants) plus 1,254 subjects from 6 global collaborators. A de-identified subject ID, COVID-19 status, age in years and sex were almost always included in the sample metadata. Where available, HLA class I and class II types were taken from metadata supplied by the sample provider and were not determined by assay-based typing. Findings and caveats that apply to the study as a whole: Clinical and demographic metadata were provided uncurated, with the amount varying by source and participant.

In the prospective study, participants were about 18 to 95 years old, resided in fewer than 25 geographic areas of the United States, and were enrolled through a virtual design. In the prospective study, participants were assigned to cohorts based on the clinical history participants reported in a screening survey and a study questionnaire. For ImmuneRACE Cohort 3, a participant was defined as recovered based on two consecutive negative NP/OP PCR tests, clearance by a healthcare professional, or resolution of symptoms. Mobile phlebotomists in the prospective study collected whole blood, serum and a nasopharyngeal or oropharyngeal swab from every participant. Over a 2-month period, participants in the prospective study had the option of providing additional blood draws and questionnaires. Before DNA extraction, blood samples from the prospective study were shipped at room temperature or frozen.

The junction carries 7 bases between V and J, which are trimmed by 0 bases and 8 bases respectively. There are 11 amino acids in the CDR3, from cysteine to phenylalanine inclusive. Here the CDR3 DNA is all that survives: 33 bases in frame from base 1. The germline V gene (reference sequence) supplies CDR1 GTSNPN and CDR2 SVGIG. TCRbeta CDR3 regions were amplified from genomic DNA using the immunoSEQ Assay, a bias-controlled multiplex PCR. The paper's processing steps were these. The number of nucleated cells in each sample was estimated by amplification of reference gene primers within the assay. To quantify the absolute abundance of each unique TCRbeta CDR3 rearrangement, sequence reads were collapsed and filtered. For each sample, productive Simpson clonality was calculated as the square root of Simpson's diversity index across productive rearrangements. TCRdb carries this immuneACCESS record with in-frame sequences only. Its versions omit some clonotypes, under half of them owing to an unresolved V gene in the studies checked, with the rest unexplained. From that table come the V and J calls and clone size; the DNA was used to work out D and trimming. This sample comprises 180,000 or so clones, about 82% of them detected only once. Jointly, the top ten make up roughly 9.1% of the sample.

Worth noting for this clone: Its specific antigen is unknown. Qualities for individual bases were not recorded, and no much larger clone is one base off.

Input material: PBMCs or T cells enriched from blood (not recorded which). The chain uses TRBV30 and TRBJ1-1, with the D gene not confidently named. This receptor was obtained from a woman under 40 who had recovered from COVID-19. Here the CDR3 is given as CAWSVGPEAFF. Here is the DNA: TGTGCCTGGAGTGTTGGCCCCGAAGCTTTCTTT.